The following is a T cell receptor beta chain sequence with its context. What it binds is unknown. Noted treatment: around 19 received Ad26.COV2.S at low or high dose, single or two shots; 5 received placebo; per-sample allocation not given. Material that was analyzed had been drawn on day 63 after the first vaccine or placebo injection. There are 16 residues in the CDR3. V was pared by 7 bases and J by 3 bases, with 22 bases between. The germline CDR1 and CDR2 sequences are SQVTM and ANQGSEA. The data belong to a study of Ad26.COV2.S vaccination and SARS-CoV-2 variants. Study-wide context: By the intramuscular route, Ad26.COV2.S was given once, or twice 56 days apart. Study findings and constraints: Analyses of TCR breadth and depth may have underestimated total T cell responses. Placebo recipients had lower spike-specific TCR breadth than vaccine recipients.

Measured with immunoSEQ multiplex PCR; TCRdb has only the in-frame clones, and not every one. The sample contains about 330,000 clones, about nine tenths of which appear only once. This sample comprised peripheral blood, obtained in a trial of Ad26.COV2.S vaccine versus placebo. J is TRBJ2-1 and V is TRBV29-1; tentatively, D is TRBD2 (6 bases). This receptor was obtained from a person aged 18-65 years who received the Ad26.COV2.S COVID-19 vaccine or a placebo. The CDR3 DNA sequence: TGCAGCGCCGTAGAGCGGGCCCCAATCCACTACAATGAGCAGTTCTTC. This codes for CSAVERAPIHYNEQFF.